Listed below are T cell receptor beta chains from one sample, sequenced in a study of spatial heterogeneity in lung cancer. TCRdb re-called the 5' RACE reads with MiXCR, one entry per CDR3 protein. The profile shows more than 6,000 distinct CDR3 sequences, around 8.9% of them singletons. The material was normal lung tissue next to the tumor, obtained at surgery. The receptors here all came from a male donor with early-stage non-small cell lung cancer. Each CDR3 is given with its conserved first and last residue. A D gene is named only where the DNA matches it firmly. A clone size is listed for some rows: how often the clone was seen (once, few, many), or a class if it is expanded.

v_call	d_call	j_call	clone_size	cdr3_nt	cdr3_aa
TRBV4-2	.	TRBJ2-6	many	TGTGCCAGCAGCCAAGGTTCTCCCGACTCTGGGGCCAACGTCCTGACTTTC	CASSQGSPDSGANVLTF
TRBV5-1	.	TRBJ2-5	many	TGCGCCAGCAGCTGGCAGGGACGCCAAGAGACCCAGTACTTC	CASSWQGRQETQYF
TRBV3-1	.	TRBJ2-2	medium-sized	TGTGCCAGCAGCCAACAGGGGAACACCGGGGAGCTGTTTTTT	CASSQQGNTGELFF
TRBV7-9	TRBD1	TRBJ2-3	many	TGTGCCAGCAGCTTTACAGGGGTTGGAGATACGCAGTATTTT	CASSFTGVGDTQYF
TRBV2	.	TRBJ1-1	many	TGTGCCAGCAATACCCGGGACTCGCATGGGACTGAAGCTTTCTTT	CASNTRDSHGTEAFF
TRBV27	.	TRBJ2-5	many	TGTGCCAGCAGTCCCCCTGGTTATGAGACCCAGTACTTC	CASSPPGYETQYF
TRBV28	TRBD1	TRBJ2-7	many	TGTGCCAGCAGTAGACAGGGGGCCAACTACGAGCAGTACTTC	CASSRQGANYEQYF
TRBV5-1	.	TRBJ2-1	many	TGCGCCAGCAGAATGGGTGAGACCTACAATGAGCAGTTCTTC	CASRMGETYNEQFF
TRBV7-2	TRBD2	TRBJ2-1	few	TGTGCCAGCAGCATAACGGGGACTAGCGGGAATGAGCAGTTCTTC	CASSITGTSGNEQFF
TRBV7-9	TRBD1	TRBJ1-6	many	TGTGCCAGCAGCCAAAAACAGGGGGCGGGTTCACCCCTCCACTTT	CASSQKQGAGSPLHF
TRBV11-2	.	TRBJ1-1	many	TGTGCCAGCAGCTTACCGCCTATGAACACTGAAGCTTTCTTT	CASSLPPMNTEAFF
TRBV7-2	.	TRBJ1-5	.	TGTGCCAGCAGCCCCGTTTATAGCAATCAGCCCCAGCATTTT	CASSPVYSNQPQHF
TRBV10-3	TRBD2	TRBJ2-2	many	TGTGCCACCTTTAGCGGGGGGGCCAACACCGGGGAGCTGTTTTTT	CATFSGGANTGELFF
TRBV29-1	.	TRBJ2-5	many	TGCAGCGTTGCTGGGGGACAAGAGACCCAGTACTTC	CSVAGGQETQYF
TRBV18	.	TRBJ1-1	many	TGTGCCAGCTCATTTGCCCCGGGCACTGAAGCTTTCTTT	CASSFAPGTEAFF
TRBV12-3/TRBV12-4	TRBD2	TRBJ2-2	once	TGTGCCAGCACCCTGGGGGGGGGAGGGGCCGGGGAGCTGTTTTTT	CASTLGGGGAGELFF
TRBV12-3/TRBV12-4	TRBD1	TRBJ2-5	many	TGTGCCAGCAGTGGAGACAGGGTACAAGAGACCCAGTACTTC	CASSGDRVQETQYF
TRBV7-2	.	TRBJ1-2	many	TGTGCCAGCAGCTTAAACTACAGGGCGGACTATGGCTACACCTTC	CASSLNYRADYGYTF
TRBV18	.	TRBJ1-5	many	TGTGCCAGCTCACCACAGGGGGGGAGCAATCAGCCCCAGCATTTT	CASSPQGGSNQPQHF
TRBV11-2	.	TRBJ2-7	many	TGTGCCAGCAGCATGGGATCCGTCTACGAGCAGTACTTC	CASSMGSVYEQYF
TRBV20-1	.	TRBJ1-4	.	TGCAGTGCTAGGGGAGGTCCGAATGAAAAACTGTTTTTT	CSARGGPNEKLFF
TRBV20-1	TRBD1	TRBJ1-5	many	TGCAGTGCTAGAGATCGCAGGGGGCAGGGTCAGCCCCAGCATTTT	CSARDRRGQGQPQHF
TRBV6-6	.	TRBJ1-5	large	TGTGCCAGCAGTTCACGGATCAATCAGCCCCAGCATTTT	CASSSRINQPQHF
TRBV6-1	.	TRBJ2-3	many	TGTGCCAGCACCCTGGGAGAGCGAACTAGCACAGATACGCAGTATTTT	CASTLGERTSTDTQYF
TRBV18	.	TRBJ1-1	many	TGTGCCAGCTCACCAGCGGCGCGAAACACTGAAGCTTTCTTT	CASSPAARNTEAFF
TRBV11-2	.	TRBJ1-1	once	TGTGCCAGCAAAAAGGGACCGAACACTGAAGCTTTCTTT	CASKKGPNTEAFF
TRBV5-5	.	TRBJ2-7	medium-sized	TGTGCCAGCAGCATAACAGGGACCGCCTACGAGCAGTACTTC	CASSITGTAYEQYF
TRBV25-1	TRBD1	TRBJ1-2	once	TGTGCCAGCAGTAAGACAGGGTATGACTATGGCTACACCTTC	CASSKTGYDYGYTF
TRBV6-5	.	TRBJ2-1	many	TGTGCCAGCAGCTCGACAGGGGGGTGGCTAGCGGGTGACAATGAGCAGTTCTTC	CASSSTGGWLAGDNEQFF
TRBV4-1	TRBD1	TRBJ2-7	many	TGCGCCAGCAGCCGAGCACAGGGGGCTGGGTACGAGCAGTACTTC	CASSRAQGAGYEQYF
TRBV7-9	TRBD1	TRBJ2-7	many	TGTGCCAGCAGCTCGGCTCCGGGACAGGCAAAGCAGTACTTC	CASSSAPGQAKQYF
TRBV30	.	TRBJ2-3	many	TGTGCCTGGAGTGCGGGTGATACGCAGTATTTT	CAWSAGDTQYF
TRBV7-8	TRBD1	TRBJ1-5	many	TGTGCCAGCAGCTTAACGTTTATTGGACAGGGGGGCAATCAGCCCCAGCATTTT	CASSLTFIGQGGNQPQHF
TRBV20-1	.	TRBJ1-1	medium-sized	TGCAGTGCTAAGCGGGACGCCTCGAACACTGAAGCTTTCTTT	CSAKRDASNTEAFF
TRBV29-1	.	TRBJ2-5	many	TGCAGCGTGGGATCTAGCATTGGAGAGACCCAGTACTTC	CSVGSSIGETQYF
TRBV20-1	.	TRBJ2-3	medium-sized	TGCAGTGCTATGGGGCCCCAGGGCAGACGGGTGGATACGCAGTATTTT	CSAMGPQGRRVDTQYF
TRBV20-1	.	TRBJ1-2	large	TGCAGTGCTAGGCCTAATAACTATGGCTACACCTTC	CSARPNNYGYTF
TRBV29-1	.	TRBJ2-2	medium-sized	TGCAGCGTTGAGTCAGCGGGCCTGAACACCGGGGAGCTGTTTTTT	CSVESAGLNTGELFF
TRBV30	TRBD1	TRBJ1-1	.	TGTGCCTGGAGTGGATCACCACAGGGGGCCAACACTGAAGCTTTCTTT	CAWSGSPQGANTEAFF
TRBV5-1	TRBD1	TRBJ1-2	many	TGCGCCAGCAGCCTCGAGGGGGCGCGGTATGGCTACACCTTC	CASSLEGARYGYTF
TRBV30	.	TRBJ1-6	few	TGTGCCTGGAGTGCCCGACAGGATTCACCCCTCCACTTT	CAWSARQDSPLHF
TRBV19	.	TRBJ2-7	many	TGTGCCACCACTCCCGGGACACCATACGAGCAGTACTTC	CATTPGTPYEQYF
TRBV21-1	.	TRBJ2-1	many	TGTGCCAGCAGCAAAGACCCGGGCCTCAATGAGCAGTTCTTC	CASSKDPGLNEQFF
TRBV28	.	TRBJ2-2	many	TGTGCCAGCAGTTTAAAAACCGGGGAGCTGTTTTTT	CASSLKTGELFF
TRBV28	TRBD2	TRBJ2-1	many	TGTGCCAGCAGTCTAGCGGGACCGGGGTCCAATGAGCAGTTCTTC	CASSLAGPGSNEQFF
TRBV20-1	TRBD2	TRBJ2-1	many	TGCAGTGCTAGAATAGCGGGAGGCTATTACAATGAGCAGTTCTTC	CSARIAGGYYNEQFF
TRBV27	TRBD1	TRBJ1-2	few	TGTGCCAGCATCTCCACAGGGGGCGCGGACTATGGCTACACCTTC	CASISTGGADYGYTF